This TCR beta chain was captured in a study of radiation and T cells in renal cell carcinoma. The treatment here: treatment-naive control, cytoreductive nephrectomy. The tumor was a clear cell renal cell carcinoma. CDR1 SGHRS and CDR2 YFSETQ come from the germline V gene. The ends lost 4 bases at V and 4 bases at J; junction bases unmatched: 4. The CDR3 is 15 residues long. TCRdb's copy holds only in-frame clones and misses some; the assay was immunoSEQ multiplex PCR. The data contain approximately 5,700 clones, 68% of them singletons. The TCR originated in a human donor with renal cell carcinoma. This chain connects TRBV5-1 to TRBJ2-2; 10 bases fit TRBD2. The starting material was tumor tissue, obtained from a patient whose treatment was nephrectomy without radiotherapy. CDR3 sequence (DNA): TGCGCCAGCAGCCAAGGACTAGCGGCCACCGGGGAGCTGTTTTTT. Protein: CASSQGLAATGELFF.